This is a list of T cell receptor beta chains from one sample in a study of glioma-infiltrating T cells after dendritic cell vaccination. Only in-frame clones appear in the TCRdb table, and some are missing; sequencing was by immunoSEQ multiplex PCR. Here the sample spans roughly 100,000 clones, approximately 80% being singletons. Material: blood, obtained before dendritic cell vaccination. These TCRs come from a human donor with glioblastoma. The CDR3 runs from the conserved cysteine through the conserved F or W. The D gene is left open where the match is weak. Not every row has a clone size; where given, it reads once, few, many or a size class.

j_gene: TRBJ2-1; abundance: NA; d_gene: TRBD2; v_gene: TRBV19; CDR3aa: CASSGGAYNEQFF; CDR3nt: TGTGCCAGTAGCGGGGGGGCCTACAATGAGCAGTTCTTC
j_gene: TRBJ2-2; abundance: NA; d_gene: TRBD1; v_gene: TRBV6-5; CDR3aa: CASSLYRTGVGELFF; CDR3nt: TGTGCCAGCAGCCTTTATCGGACAGGGGTCGGGGAGCTGTTTTTT
j_gene: TRBJ1-1; abundance: NA; d_gene: NA; v_gene: TRBV11-3; CDR3aa: CASSSGGNTEAFF; CDR3nt: TGTGCCAGCAGCTCCGGGGGGAACACTGAAGCTTTCTTT
j_gene: TRBJ2-2; abundance: NA; d_gene: TRBD1; v_gene: TRBV11-3; CDR3aa: CASSLTGGATGELFF; CDR3nt: TGTGCCAGCAGCTTGACAGGGGGCGCGACCGGGGAGCTGTTTTTT
j_gene: TRBJ1-5; abundance: once; d_gene: TRBD1; v_gene: TRBV19; CDR3aa: CASSPGTGDTPQHF; CDR3nt: TGTGCCAGTAGTCCCGGGACAGGGGATACGCCCCAGCATTTT
j_gene: TRBJ1-2; abundance: NA; d_gene: NA; v_gene: TRBV30; CDR3aa: CAWQTAYGYTF; CDR3nt: TGTGCCTGGCAGACAGCCTATGGCTACACCTTC
j_gene: TRBJ1-1; abundance: NA; d_gene: NA; v_gene: TRBV5-1; CDR3aa: CASTWGGENTEAFF; CDR3nt: TGCGCCAGCACCTGGGGGGGTGAGAACACTGAAGCTTTCTTT
j_gene: TRBJ1-2; abundance: NA; d_gene: TRBD1; v_gene: TRBV30; CDR3aa: CAWSPYSGGVGYGYTF; CDR3nt: TGTGCCTGGAGTCCTTATTCAGGGGGCGTCGGCTATGGCTACACCTTC
j_gene: TRBJ2-5; abundance: NA; d_gene: NA; v_gene: TRBV5-4; CDR3aa: CASRLLRGEETQYF; CDR3nt: TGTGCCAGCAGACTTCTCAGGGGCGAAGAGACCCAGTACTTC
j_gene: TRBJ2-7; abundance: NA; d_gene: TRBD1; v_gene: TRBV5-8; CDR3aa: CASSKRTGRLSYEQYF; CDR3nt: TGTGCCAGCAGCAAGAGGACAGGAAGACTCTCCTACGAGCAGTACTTC
j_gene: TRBJ2-3; abundance: NA; d_gene: TRBD2; v_gene: TRBV7-3; CDR3aa: CASSYRWSGGGSDTQYF; CDR3nt: TGTGCCAGCAGCTATCGTTGGAGCGGGGGGGGGTCAGATACGCAGTATTTT
j_gene: TRBJ1-2; abundance: few; d_gene: NA; v_gene: TRBV5-8; CDR3aa: CASSRQRSNYGYTF; CDR3nt: TGTGCCAGCAGCCGACAGCGATCTAACTATGGCTACACCTTC
j_gene: TRBJ1-4; abundance: few; d_gene: NA; v_gene: TRBV4-1; CDR3aa: CASSQAGFQNEKLFF; CDR3nt: TGCGCCAGCAGCCAAGCAGGGTTTCAGAATGAAAAACTGTTTTTT
j_gene: TRBJ1-1; abundance: once; d_gene: TRBD1; v_gene: TRBV7-2; CDR3aa: CASSGWGQVAGQAFF; CDR3nt: TGTGCCAGCAGCGGTTGGGGACAGGTCGCCGGTCAAGCTTTCTTT
j_gene: TRBJ1-1; abundance: NA; d_gene: NA; v_gene: TRBV5-1; CDR3aa: CASSLGTLNTEAFF; CDR3nt: TGCGCCAGCAGCTTGGGGACACTGAACACTGAAGCTTTCTTT
j_gene: TRBJ2-3; abundance: NA; d_gene: NA; v_gene: TRBV5-1; CDR3aa: CASSLGTSTDTQYF; CDR3nt: TGCGCCAGCAGCTTGGGGACTAGCACAGATACGCAGTATTTT
j_gene: TRBJ1-2; abundance: NA; d_gene: TRBD1; v_gene: TRBV30; CDR3aa: CAWTGTGGGGPFYGYTF; CDR3nt: TGTGCCTGGACCGGGACAGGGGGCGGAGGGCCCTTCTATGGCTACACCTTC
j_gene: TRBJ1-2; abundance: few; d_gene: NA; v_gene: TRBV12-5; CDR3aa: CASGLVHQGYTF; CDR3nt: TGTGCTAGTGGTTTGGTCCATCAGGGCTACACCTTC
j_gene: TRBJ1-4; abundance: NA; d_gene: TRBD1; v_gene: TRBV5-6; CDR3aa: CASSYRQGGYEKLFF; CDR3nt: TGTGCCAGCAGTTATCGACAGGGGGGGTATGAAAAACTGTTTTTT
j_gene: TRBJ2-7; abundance: NA; d_gene: TRBD2; v_gene: TRBV7-2; CDR3aa: CASSLRGGPSYEQYF; CDR3nt: TGTGCCAGCAGCCTGCGGGGGGGGCCCTCCTACGAGCAGTACTTC
j_gene: TRBJ2-7; abundance: NA; d_gene: NA; v_gene: TRBV5-1; CDR3aa: CASSLLREPYEQYF; CDR3nt: TGCGCCAGCAGCCTCCTCCGGGAACCCTACGAGCAGTACTTC
j_gene: TRBJ1-1; abundance: NA; d_gene: NA; v_gene: TRBV7-8; CDR3aa: CASSLAGPKGEAFF; CDR3nt: TGTGCCAGCAGCTTAGCGGGGCCGAAGGGTGAAGCTTTCTTT
j_gene: TRBJ1-1; abundance: NA; d_gene: TRBD1; v_gene: TRBV4-1; CDR3aa: CASSHEGQLNTEAFF; CDR3nt: TGCGCCAGCAGCCATGAGGGACAGTTGAACACTGAAGCTTTCTTT
j_gene: TRBJ2-1; abundance: once; d_gene: NA; v_gene: TRBV10-3; CDR3aa: CAISDPSPRKDNEQFF; CDR3nt: TGTGCCATCAGTGACCCTTCCCCGAGGAAGGACAATGAGCAGTTCTTC
j_gene: TRBJ2-2; abundance: NA; d_gene: NA; v_gene: TRBV11-3; CDR3aa: CASSGEGTGELFF; CDR3nt: TGTGCCAGCAGCGGCGAGGGCACCGGGGAGCTGTTTTTT
j_gene: TRBJ2-7; abundance: NA; d_gene: TRBD2; v_gene: TRBV11-2; CDR3aa: CASSFWHGGGMVRYEQYF; CDR3nt: TGTGCCAGCAGCTTTTGGCATGGGGGGGGTATGGTACGGTACGAGCAGTACTTC
j_gene: TRBJ2-5; abundance: NA; d_gene: NA; v_gene: TRBV2; CDR3aa: CASSDALAGYETQYF; CDR3nt: TGTGCCAGCAGTGATGCGCTAGCCGGCTATGAGACCCAGTACTTC
j_gene: TRBJ1-5; abundance: NA; d_gene: TRBD1; v_gene: TRBV19; CDR3aa: CASSGTGTYSNQPQHF; CDR3nt: TGTGCCAGTAGTGGGACAGGGACTTATAGCAATCAGCCCCAGCATTTT
j_gene: TRBJ2-7; abundance: NA; d_gene: TRBD1; v_gene: TRBV7-8; CDR3aa: CASSLAGGGYEQYF; CDR3nt: TGTGCCAGCAGCTTAGCAGGGGGCGGGTACGAGCAGTACTTC
j_gene: TRBJ1-1; abundance: NA; d_gene: NA; v_gene: TRBV4-2; CDR3aa: CASSHPQEMNTEAFF; CDR3nt: TGTGCCAGCAGCCACCCCCAGGAAATGAACACTGAAGCTTTCTTT
j_gene: TRBJ1-5; abundance: NA; d_gene: NA; v_gene: TRBV6-5; CDR3aa: CASSYEPRRSREPQHF; CDR3nt: TGTGCCAGCAGTTACGAACCGCGGAGGTCCCGGGAGCCCCAGCATTTT
j_gene: TRBJ1-6; abundance: NA; d_gene: NA; v_gene: TRBV7-8; CDR3aa: CASSSLRLLSNSPLHF; CDR3nt: TGTGCCAGCAGCTCCCTACGACTTCTTAGCAATTCACCCCTCCACTTT
j_gene: TRBJ2-5; abundance: NA; d_gene: NA; v_gene: TRBV19; CDR3aa: CASSPTGRVETQYF; CDR3nt: TGTGCCAGTAGTCCTACAGGGAGGGTAGAGACCCAGTACTTC
j_gene: TRBJ2-3; abundance: NA; d_gene: TRBD1; v_gene: TRBV7-2; CDR3aa: CASSPWTGPGNTQYF; CDR3nt: TGTGCCAGCAGCCCCTGGACAGGACCGGGGAATACGCAGTATTTT
j_gene: TRBJ2-5; abundance: NA; d_gene: TRBD1; v_gene: TRBV5-4; CDR3aa: CASSPGTEETQYF; CDR3nt: TGTGCCAGCAGCCCGGGGACAGAAGAGACCCAGTACTTC
j_gene: TRBJ2-5; abundance: NA; d_gene: TRBD1; v_gene: TRBV6-6; CDR3aa: CASRQTGKGRQETQYF; CDR3nt: TGTGCCAGCAGGCAGACAGGGAAGGGTCGACAAGAGACCCAGTACTTC
j_gene: TRBJ2-7; abundance: NA; d_gene: NA; v_gene: TRBV7-8; CDR3aa: CASSPKLGGSSYEQYF; CDR3nt: TGTGCCAGCAGCCCGAAACTGGGGGGTAGCTCCTACGAGCAGTACTTC
j_gene: TRBJ2-2; abundance: NA; d_gene: TRBD2; v_gene: TRBV7-9; CDR3aa: CASSLSGGRELFF; CDR3nt: TGTGCCAGCAGCTTAAGCGGGGGTAGGGAGCTGTTTTTT
j_gene: TRBJ2-5; abundance: NA; d_gene: NA; v_gene: TRBV7-3; CDR3aa: CASSRQTQETQYF; CDR3nt: TGTGCCAGCAGCCGACAGACTCAAGAGACCCAGTACTTC
j_gene: TRBJ1-2; abundance: once; d_gene: TRBD1; v_gene: TRBV5-1; CDR3aa: CASSSRDRGRSGYTF; CDR3nt: TGCGCCAGCAGCTCCCGGGACAGGGGGCGATCTGGCTACACCTTC